What follows is one TCR beta chain and its context. The record originates from a study of shared clonotypes between healthy human individuals. The method was immunoSEQ multiplex PCR; TCRdb's version includes in-frame clones alone and lacks a portion of them. The sample lists 2 million to 3 million clones, 80% to 95% occurring once. This CDR3 has 12 amino acids. CDR1 and CDR2 from the germline V gene are SNHLY and FYNNEI. Trimming shortened V by 10 bases and J by 9 bases, and 17 bases separated the two germline ends. The origin of this receptor is a man between 18 and 35 years old in good health. Some clones in this sample may be carry-over from other donors' samples. Sequenced sample: naive CD4+ T cells from PBMCs. The subset was: CD45RA+ positively selected. V and J are TRBV2 and TRBJ2-3, with D possibly matching TRBD2 (6 bases). CDR3 DNA: TGTGCCATGGGGACTCCTCCGGGGACGCAGTATTTT. Amino acid sequence: CAMGTPPGTQYF.